This T cell receptor beta chain was retrieved from a study of identical twins. This clonotype was observed a handful of times. Deletions cut 5 bases from V and 5 bases from J, with 13 bases between. Germline lookup yields CDR1 SEHNR and CDR2 FQNEAQ (reference sequence). This CDR3 spans 15 amino acids. A template switching step contributed a universal primer site, while unique molecular identifiers were present in the cDNA. Each CDR3 protein is one row after TCRdb ran MiXCR on the 5' RACE reads. The sample holds a few hundred thousand distinct CDR3 sequences, approximately 8.8% seen once. The chain recombines TRBV7-9 with TRBJ1-6; D is ambiguous. Sequencing was performed on naive T cells sorted from blood. The TCR sequence derives from a woman in her forties or fifties in good health. CDR3 amino acids: CASSHAASDNSPLHF. The CDR3 DNA sequence: TGTGCCAGCAGCCACGCGGCGAGCGATAATTCACCCCTCCACTTT.